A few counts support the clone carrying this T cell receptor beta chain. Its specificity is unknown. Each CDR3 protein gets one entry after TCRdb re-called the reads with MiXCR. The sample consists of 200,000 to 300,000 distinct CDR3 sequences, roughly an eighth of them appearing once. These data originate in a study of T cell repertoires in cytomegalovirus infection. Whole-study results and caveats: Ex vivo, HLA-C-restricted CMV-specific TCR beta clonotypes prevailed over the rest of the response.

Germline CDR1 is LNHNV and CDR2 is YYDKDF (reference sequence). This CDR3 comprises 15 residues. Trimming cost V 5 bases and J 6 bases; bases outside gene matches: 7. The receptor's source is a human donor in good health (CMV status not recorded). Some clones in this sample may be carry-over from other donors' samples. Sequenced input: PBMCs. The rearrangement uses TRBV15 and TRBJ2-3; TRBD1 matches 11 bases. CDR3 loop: CATSFRTGGKDTQYF. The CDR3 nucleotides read TGTGCCACCAGCTTCCGGACAGGGGGCAAGGATACGCAGTATTTT.